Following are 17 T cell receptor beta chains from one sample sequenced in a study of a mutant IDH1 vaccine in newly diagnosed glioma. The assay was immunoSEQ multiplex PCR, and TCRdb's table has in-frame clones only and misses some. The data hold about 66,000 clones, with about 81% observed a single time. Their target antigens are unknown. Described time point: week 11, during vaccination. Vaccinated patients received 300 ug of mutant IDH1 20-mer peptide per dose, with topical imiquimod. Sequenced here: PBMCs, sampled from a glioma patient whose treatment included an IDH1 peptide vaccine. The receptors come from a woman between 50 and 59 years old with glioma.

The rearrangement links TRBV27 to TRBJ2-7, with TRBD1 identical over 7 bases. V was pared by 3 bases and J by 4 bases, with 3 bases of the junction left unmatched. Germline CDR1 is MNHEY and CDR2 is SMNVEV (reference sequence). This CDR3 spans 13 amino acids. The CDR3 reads CASSLGQSYEQYF. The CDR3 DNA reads TGTGCCAGCAGTTTGGGACAGTCATACGAGCAGTACTTC.

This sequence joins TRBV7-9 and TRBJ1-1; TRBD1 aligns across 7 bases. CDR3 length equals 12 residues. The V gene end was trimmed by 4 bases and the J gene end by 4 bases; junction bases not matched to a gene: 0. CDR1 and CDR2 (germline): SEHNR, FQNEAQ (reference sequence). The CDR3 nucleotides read TGTGCCAGCAGCTCAGGGGGCACTGAAGCTTTCTTT. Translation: CASSSGGTEAFF.

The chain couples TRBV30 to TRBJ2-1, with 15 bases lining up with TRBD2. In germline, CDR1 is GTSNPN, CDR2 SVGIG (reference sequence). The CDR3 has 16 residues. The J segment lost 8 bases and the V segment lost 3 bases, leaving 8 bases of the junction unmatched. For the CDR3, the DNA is TGTGCCTGGAGAGGGACTAGCGGGGGGCGTCGCGATGAGCAGTTCTTC. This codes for CAWRGTSGGRRDEQFF. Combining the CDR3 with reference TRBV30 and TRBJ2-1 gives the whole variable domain SQTIHQWPATLVQPVGSPLSLECTVEGTSNPNLYWYRQAAGRGLQLLFYSVGIGQISSEVPQNLSASRPQDRQFILSSKKLLLSDSGFYLCAWRGTSGGRRDEQFFGPGTRLTVL.

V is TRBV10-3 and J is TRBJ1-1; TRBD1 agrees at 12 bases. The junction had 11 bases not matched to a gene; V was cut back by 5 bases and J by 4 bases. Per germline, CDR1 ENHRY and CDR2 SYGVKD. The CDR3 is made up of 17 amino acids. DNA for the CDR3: TGTGCCATCAGTCTAGTCCCGGGACAGGGGGCGGGCACTGAAGCTTTCTTT. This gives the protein CAISLVPGQGAGTEAFF.

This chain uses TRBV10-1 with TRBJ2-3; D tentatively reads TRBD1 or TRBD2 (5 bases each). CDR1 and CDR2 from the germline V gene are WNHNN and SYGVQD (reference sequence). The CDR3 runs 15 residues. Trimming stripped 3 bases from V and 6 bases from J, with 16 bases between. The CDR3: CASSDGARWSDTQYF. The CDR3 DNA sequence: TGCGCCAGCAGTGACGGGGCCCGATGGAGCGATACGCAGTATTTT.

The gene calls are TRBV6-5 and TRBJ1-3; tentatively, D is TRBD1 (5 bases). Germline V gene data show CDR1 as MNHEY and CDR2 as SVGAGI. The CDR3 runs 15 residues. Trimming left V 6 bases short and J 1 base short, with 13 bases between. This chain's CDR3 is CASRGSGSSGNTIYF. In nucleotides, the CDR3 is TGTGCCAGCAGGGGCTCAGGGAGTTCTGGAAACACCATATATTTT.

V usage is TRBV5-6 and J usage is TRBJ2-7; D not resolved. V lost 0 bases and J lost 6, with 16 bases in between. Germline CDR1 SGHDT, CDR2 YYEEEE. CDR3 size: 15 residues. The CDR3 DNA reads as TGTGCCAGCAGCTTGGGTGTCGGCCCTCCGGGCGAGCAGTACTTC. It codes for CASSLGVGPPGEQYF. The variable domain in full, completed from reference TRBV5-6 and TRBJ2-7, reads DAGVTQSPTHLIKTRGQQVTLRCSPKSGHDTVSWYQQALGQGPQFIFQYYEEEERQRGNFPDRFSGHQFPNYSSELNVNALLLGDSALYLCASSLGVGPPGEQYFGPGTRLTVT.

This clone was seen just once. As DNA, the CDR3 is TGTGCCAGCAGCTTTACCGGCAATCAGCCCCAGCATTTT. Protein product: CASSFTGNQPQHF. V usage is TRBV7-9 and J usage is TRBJ1-5; D gene ambiguous. The V end lost 3 bases, the J end lost 2 bases, and 5 bases lay between the germline ends. The CDR3 has 13 residues. The V gene's germline CDR1 is SEHNR and CDR2 FQNEAQ (reference sequence).

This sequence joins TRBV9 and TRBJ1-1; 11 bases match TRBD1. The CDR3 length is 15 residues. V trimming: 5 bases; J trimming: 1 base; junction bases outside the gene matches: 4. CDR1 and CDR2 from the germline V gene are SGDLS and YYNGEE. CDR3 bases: TGTGCCAGCAGTGGACAGGGGGCAACGAACACTGAAGCTTTCTTT. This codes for CASSGQGATNTEAFF.

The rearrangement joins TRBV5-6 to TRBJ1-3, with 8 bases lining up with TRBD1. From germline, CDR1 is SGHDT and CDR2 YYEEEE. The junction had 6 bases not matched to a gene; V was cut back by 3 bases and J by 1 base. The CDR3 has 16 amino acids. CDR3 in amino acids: CASSWGTGSSGNTIYF. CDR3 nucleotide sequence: TGTGCCAGCAGCTGGGGGACAGGATCGTCTGGAAACACCATATATTTT.

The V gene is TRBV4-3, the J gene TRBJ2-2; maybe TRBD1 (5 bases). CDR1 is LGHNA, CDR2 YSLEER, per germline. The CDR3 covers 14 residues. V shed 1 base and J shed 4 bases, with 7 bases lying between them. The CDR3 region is CASSQAQGTGELFF. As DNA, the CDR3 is TGCGCCAGCAGCCAAGCCCAGGGCACCGGGGAGCTGTTTTTT.

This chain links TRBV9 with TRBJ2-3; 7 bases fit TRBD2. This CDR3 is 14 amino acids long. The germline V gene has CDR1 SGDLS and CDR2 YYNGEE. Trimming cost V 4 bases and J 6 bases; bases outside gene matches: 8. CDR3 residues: CASSLSGKLDTQYF. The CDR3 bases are TGTGCCAGCAGCTTAAGCGGGAAGTTGGATACGCAGTATTTT.

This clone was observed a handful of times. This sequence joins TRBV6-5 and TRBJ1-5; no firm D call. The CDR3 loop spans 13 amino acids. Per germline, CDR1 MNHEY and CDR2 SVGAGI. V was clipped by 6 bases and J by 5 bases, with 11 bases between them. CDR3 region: CASSPTRDQPQHF. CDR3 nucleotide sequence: TGTGCCAGCAGCCCAACGAGGGATCAGCCCCAGCATTTT.

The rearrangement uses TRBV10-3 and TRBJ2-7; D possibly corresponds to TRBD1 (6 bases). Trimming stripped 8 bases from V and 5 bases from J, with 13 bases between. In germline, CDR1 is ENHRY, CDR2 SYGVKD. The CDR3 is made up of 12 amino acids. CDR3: CAIGTRINEQYF. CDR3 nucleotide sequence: TGTGCCATCGGGACAAGAATCAACGAGCAGTACTTC.

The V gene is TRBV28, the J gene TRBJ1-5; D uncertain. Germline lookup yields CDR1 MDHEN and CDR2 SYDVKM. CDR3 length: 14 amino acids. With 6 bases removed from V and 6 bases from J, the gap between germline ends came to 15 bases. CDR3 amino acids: CASRPLEVVQPQHF. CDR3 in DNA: TGTGCCAGCAGGCCCCTCGAGGTTGTTCAGCCCCAGCATTTT.

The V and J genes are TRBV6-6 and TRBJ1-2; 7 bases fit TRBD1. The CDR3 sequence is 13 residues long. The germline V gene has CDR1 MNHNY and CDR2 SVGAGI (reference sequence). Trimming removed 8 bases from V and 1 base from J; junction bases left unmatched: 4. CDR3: CASWDRLNYGYTF. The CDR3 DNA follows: TGTGCCAGCTGGGACAGACTTAACTATGGCTACACCTTC.

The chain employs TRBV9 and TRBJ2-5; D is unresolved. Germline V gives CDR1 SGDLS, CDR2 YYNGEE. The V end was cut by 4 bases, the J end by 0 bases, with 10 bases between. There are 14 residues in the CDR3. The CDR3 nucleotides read TGTGCCAGCAGCCCCCGACGGGACCAAGAGACCCAGTACTTC. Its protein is CASSPRRDQETQYF.